This T cell receptor beta chain was identified in a study of T cells in localized non-small cell lung cancer. Study-wide points: Higher adjacent-lung clonality was associated with shorter survival. Exceeding tumor, uninvolved adjacent lung had the highest T cell clonality. Sequencing, confined to only one tumor region, leaves heterogeneity possible.

J gave up 3 bases and V 0 bases, and 5 bases lay outside the gene matches. The germline gives CDR1 LGHNA, CDR2 YSLEER. The CDR3 has 16 residues. Profiling relied on immunoSEQ multiplex PCR, and the TCRdb table lists in-frame clones only, not all of them. This repertoire shows roughly 8,000 clones, 92% found once; its top ten account for roughly 4.5%. On this clone itself: Its antigen is not known.

The chain carries TRBV4-3 and TRBJ2-3, with 8 bases identical to TRBD2. Sequenced here: peripheral blood mononuclear cells, sampled before any cancer treatment. The source is a male donor older than 55 with stage II lung adenocarcinoma. CDR3 protein: CASSQDLTGGTDTQYF. The CDR3 DNA follows: TGCGCCAGCAGCCAAGACTTGACGGGGGGGACAGATACGCAGTATTTT.